This TCR beta chain was recovered during a study of metastatic and nonmetastatic thyroid tumors. About the study: Repertoires from malignant and benign thyroid patients were compared across blood and tumor or nodule tissue.

As regards this clone: Its antigen is not known.

Germline values: CDR1 SGDLS, CDR2 YYNGEE. CDR3 length: 14 amino acids. The junction had 4 bases not matched to a gene; V was cut back by 0 bases and J by 5 bases. How the authors handled the data: It was from CDR3 differences across clinicopathological groups that a distant-metastasis classifier for papillary thyroid cancer was built. TCRdb re-called clones from the PCR reads using MiXCR. None of the V and J calls come from the authors' own analysis; TCRdb made them. The repertoire holds tens of thousands of clones, with just over 4% as singletons. Nobody among the patients had been given any treatment before thyroid surgery. The study, taken as a whole, reports: It was reported that TCR beta diversity was significantly higher in malignant thyroid tumors than benign nodules, in blood and tumor.

The rearrangement links TRBV9 to TRBJ2-7; 8 positions match TRBD2. The origin of this receptor is a female donor with papillary thyroid cancer or a benign thyroid nodule (not recorded which). Some clones in this sample may be carry-over from other donors' samples. Sequenced: blood. The CDR3 sequence is CASSVAGRANEQYF. DNA for the CDR3: TGTGCCAGCAGCGTAGCCGGGAGGGCTAACGAGCAGTACTTC. Using reference TRBV9 and TRBJ2-7 for the parts outside the CDR3, the full variable domain is DSGVTQTPKHLITATGQRVTLRCSPRSGDLSVYWYQQSLDQGLQFLIQYYNGEERAKGNILERFSAQQFPDLHSELNLSSLELGDSALYFCASSVAGRANEQYFGPGTRLTVT.